These 9 T cell receptor beta chains were sequenced from one sample in a study of early stage breast cancer tumors. Here immunoSEQ multiplex PCR was the method, and the copy in TCRdb shows in-frame clones only, minus some. The sample carries about 21,000 clones, around 76% recorded once. The sequenced sample consisted of blood. The receptors here all came from a person aged 55 to 69 with breast cancer.

The rearrangement uses TRBV7-9 and TRBJ1-1; no reliable D call. The germline V gene has CDR1 SEHNR and CDR2 FQNEAQ (reference sequence). The ends were cut back, 7 bases at V and 1 base at J, with 4 bases in the middle. The CDR3 is 11 amino acids. The chain's CDR3 is CASTRNTEAFF. The CDR3 DNA reads as TGTGCCAGCACTAGGAACACTGAAGCTTTCTTT. Full variable domain (rest looked up from reference TRBV7-9 and TRBJ1-1): DTGVSQNPRHKITKRGQNVTFRCDPISEHNRLYWYRQTLGQGPEFLTYFQNEAQLEKSRLLSDRFSAERPKGSFSTLEIQRTEQGDSAMYLCASTRNTEAFFGQGTRLTVV.

The chain couples TRBV4-2 to TRBJ2-1; D ambiguous. This CDR3 contains 15 residues. V shed 0 bases and J shed 0 bases, with 6 bases lying between them. The germline V gene encodes CDR1 LGHNA and CDR2 YNFKEQ. CDR3 protein: CASSQDATSYNEQFF. The DNA for the CDR3 is TGTGCCAGCAGCCAAGATGCCACCTCCTACAATGAGCAGTTCTTC.

The gene calls are TRBV25-1 and TRBJ1-4; D may be TRBD1 (6 bases). V was shortened by 10 bases and J by 5 bases, with 14 bases between the two germline ends. Germline V gene lookup returns CDR1 MGHDK and CDR2 SYGVNS. The CDR3 has 13 residues. This chain's CDR3 is CATFSQGNEKLFF. In DNA form, the CDR3 reads TGTGCCACCTTCTCACAGGGAAATGAAAAACTGTTTTTT.

Relative to its sample, this clone is medium-sized. This chain uses TRBV7-6 with TRBJ2-5; possible D gene TRBD2, 6 bases. Germline V gene lookup returns CDR1 SGHVS and CDR2 FNYEAQ. The CDR3 spans 16 residues. Trimming removed 2 bases at V and 5 bases at J, with 18 bases between. The CDR3 sequence: CASSLFYLAAGETQYF. The CDR3 region has the DNA TGTGCCAGCAGCTTATTCTACTTGGCGGCGGGGGAGACCCAGTACTTC.

V and J are TRBV5-1 and TRBJ2-1, with a possible D match to TRBD1 (5 bases). This CDR3 comprises 12 residues. Germline loops: CDR1 SGHRS, CDR2 YFSETQ. V was clipped by 4 bases and J by 7 bases, with 9 bases between them. CDR3 loop: CASSDSGNEQFF. The CDR3 DNA is TGCGCCAGCAGCGACAGTGGTAATGAGCAGTTCTTC.

The rearrangement joins TRBV9 to TRBJ2-2; TRBD2 matches 8 bases. With V trimmed by 0 bases and J by 4 bases, 5 bases remained unmatched. Germline CDR1 is SGDLS and CDR2 is YYNGEE. The CDR3 covers 16 residues. The CDR3 region is CASSVVAGLGTGELFF. CDR3 sequence (DNA): TGTGCCAGCAGCGTAGTAGCGGGGCTGGGCACCGGGGAGCTGTTTTTT.

The table lists this clone with a few counts. The chain employs TRBV4-1 and TRBJ1-2, with D perhaps matching TRBD1 (5 bases). Per germline, CDR1 MGHRA and CDR2 YSYEKL. Trimming shortened V by 4 bases and J by 8 bases, and 14 bases separated the two germline ends. The CDR3 is made up of 13 amino acids. CDR3 amino acids: CASSPENRHGYTF. CDR3 DNA: TGCGCCAGCAGCCCGGAAAACAGGCACGGCTACACCTTC.

In its sample, this clone was seen a few times. This sequence joins TRBV6-5 and TRBJ1-2, with 8 bases fitting TRBD1. Germline assignment: CDR1 MNHEY and CDR2 SVGAGI. V lost 6 bases and J lost 6; bases outside the gene matches: 9. This CDR3 is built from 14 residues. The CDR3 loop reads CASSTRTGNNGYTF. The CDR3 coding sequence is TGTGCCAGCAGCACCCGGACAGGGAACAATGGCTACACCTTC.

This clone showed up just a few times. The chain links TRBV25-1 to TRBJ1-2; D might be TRBD1 (5 bases). Trimming took off 4 bases at V and 7 bases at J, with 16 bases between the two ends. In germline, CDR1 is MGHDK, CDR2 SYGVNS. The CDR3 runs to 14 residues. The CDR3 DNA is TGTGCCAGCAGTGCTACCCAAGGGGTGTCTGGCTACACCTTC. As protein: CASSATQGVSGYTF.